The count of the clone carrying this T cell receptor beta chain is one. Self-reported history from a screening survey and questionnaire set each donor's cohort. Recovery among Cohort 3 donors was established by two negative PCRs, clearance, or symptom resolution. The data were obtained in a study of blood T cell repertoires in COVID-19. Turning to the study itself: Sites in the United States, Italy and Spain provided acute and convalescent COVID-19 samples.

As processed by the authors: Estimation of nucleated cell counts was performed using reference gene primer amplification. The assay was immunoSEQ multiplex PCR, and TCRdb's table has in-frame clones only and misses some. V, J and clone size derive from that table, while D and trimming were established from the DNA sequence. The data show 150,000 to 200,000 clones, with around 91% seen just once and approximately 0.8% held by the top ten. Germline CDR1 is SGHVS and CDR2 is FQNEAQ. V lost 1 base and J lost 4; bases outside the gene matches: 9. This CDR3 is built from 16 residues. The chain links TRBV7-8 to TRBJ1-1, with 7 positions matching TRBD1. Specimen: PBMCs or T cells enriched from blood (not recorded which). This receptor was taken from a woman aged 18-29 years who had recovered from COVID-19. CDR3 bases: TGTGCCAGCAGCTTAGGAGCGAACAGGGGCGGCACTGAAGCTTTCTTT. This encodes CASSLGANRGGTEAFF.